Listed here are 32 T cell receptor beta chains from one sample, sequenced in a study of shared clonotypes between healthy human individuals. Some clones are missing from TCRdb's copy, which holds only in-frame ones; the method was immunoSEQ multiplex PCR. The sample contains approximately 940,000 clones, 70% to 85% of which appear only once. The sequenced sample was memory CD4+ T cells sorted from blood. Indicated subset: CD45RA-negative fraction. The receptors stem from a man aged 18-30 years in good health.

This chain joins TRBV4-3 and TRBJ2-5; 8 nucleotides line up with TRBD2. Germline CDR1 LGHNA, CDR2 YSLEER. The V segment lost 0 bases and the J segment 2 bases; nucleotides outside the gene matches: 5. The CDR3 consists of 16 residues. The CDR3 here is CASSQESGGPQETQYF. The CDR3 coding sequence is TGCGCCAGCAGCCAAGAGAGCGGGGGACCTCAAGAGACCCAGTACTTC.

The gene calls are TRBV5-4 and TRBJ2-7, with TRBD1 matching over 7 bases. The CDR3 has 15 amino acids. From germline, CDR1 is SGHNT and CDR2 YYREEE (reference sequence). Germline trimming cut 0 bases from V and 3 bases from J; bases unmatched to any gene: 6. This CDR3 is CASSLVDRDGYEQYF. DNA of the CDR3: TGTGCCAGCAGCTTGGTTGACAGGGACGGCTACGAGCAGTACTTC. The full variable domain, in which reference TRBV5-4 and TRBJ2-7 provide the parts outside the CDR3, is ETGVTQSPTHLIKTRGQQVTLRCSSQSGHNTVSWYQQALGQGPQFIFQYYREEENGRGNFPPRFSGLQFPNYSSELNVNALELDDSALYLCASSLVDRDGYEQYFGPGTRLTVT.

This chain uses TRBV14 with TRBJ1-1; D remains ambiguous. The CDR3 is made up of 14 amino acids. Deletions cut 4 bases from V and 1 base from J, with 10 bases between. Looked up from germline, CDR1 is SGHDN and CDR2 is FVKESK. The CDR3 here is CASSPRVGNTEAFF. Written as DNA, the CDR3 is TGTGCCAGCAGCCCCCGGGTGGGGAACACTGAAGCTTTCTTT.

In regard to this clone: With a much larger clone just one base away, this may be a read error. This chain joins TRBV5-6 and TRBJ2-7; 9 bases match TRBD1. The trim removed 6 bases at V and 6 bases at J, leaving 16 bases unmatched. The V gene's germline CDR1 is SGHDT and CDR2 YYEEEE. The CDR3 totals 16 residues. The CDR3 DNA is TGTGCCAGCAACTCCGGGACAGGGAAGAACGGGATCGAGCAGTACTTC. It translates to CASNSGTGKNGIEQYF.

The chain couples TRBV29-1 to TRBJ2-7; D unresolved. With 3 bases removed from V and 9 bases from J, the gap between germline ends came to 15 bases. This CDR3 is 12 amino acids long. Germline loops: CDR1 SQVTM, CDR2 ANQGSEA. Here the CDR3 DNA reads TGCAGCGTTGACGGGCCTGCCTTTGGGCAGTACTTC. Translation: CSVDGPAFGQYF.

The CDR3 coding sequence is TGTGCCAGCAGCGTGGTAGCGGGAGATTACGAGCAGTACTTC. Translated, it gives CASSVVAGDYEQYF. This chain joins TRBV6-1 and TRBJ2-7; 9 nucleotides line up with TRBD2. J lost 4 bases, V lost 6 bases, and 7 bases had no gene match. In germline, CDR1 is MNHNS, CDR2 SASEGT. The CDR3 has 14 amino acids.

The count of this clone is one. V usage is TRBV10-2 and J usage is TRBJ2-7; D is possibly TRBD1 or TRBD2 (5 bases each). The CDR3 covers 15 residues. Germline loops: CDR1 WSHSY, CDR2 SAAADI. Trimming removed 1 base from V and 2 bases from J, with 12 bases in between. This chain's CDR3 is CASSELTLGAYEQYF. In DNA form, the CDR3 reads TGCGCCAGCAGTGAGTTAACACTAGGGGCCTACGAGCAGTACTTC.

V gene TRBV4-1 combines with J gene TRBJ2-1, with TRBD1 matching over 9 bases. In germline, CDR1 is MGHRA, CDR2 YSYEKL. This CDR3 is built from 16 residues. Germline trimming cut 4 bases from V and 2 bases from J; bases unmatched to any gene: 6. The CDR3, as DNA: TGCGCCAGCAGCCCGGACAGGGGATTACCCTACAATGAGCAGTTCTTC. It encodes CASSPDRGLPYNEQFF.

The V gene is TRBV19, the J gene TRBJ1-5, with D hard to call. This CDR3 is 14 amino acids long. The V and J ends lost 8 bases and 1 base respectively, with 12 bases between them. Germline-derived CDR1 and CDR2 are LNHDA and SQIVND (reference sequence). The DNA for the CDR3 is TGTGCCAGTCATACTCAGGCGAGCAATCAGCCCCAGCATTTT. Translating gives CASHTQASNQPQHF.

The V call is TRBV30, the J call TRBJ2-6; D gene uncertain. Germline CDR1 and CDR2: GTSNPN and SVGIG (reference sequence). CDR3 length: 15 residues. V was shortened by 2 bases and J by 0 bases, with 8 bases between the two germline ends. CDR3 protein: CAWSPPHSGANVLTF. As DNA, the CDR3 is TGTGCCTGGAGTCCACCCCACTCTGGGGCCAACGTCCTGACTTTC. Supplemented by reference TRBV30 and TRBJ2-6, the full variable domain reads SQTIHQWPATLVQPVGSPLSLECTVEGTSNPNLYWYRQAAGRGLQLLFYSVGIGQISSEVPQNLSASRPQDRQFILSSKKLLLSDSGFYLCAWSPPHSGANVLTFGAGSRLTVL.

As concerns this clone: Additional DNA sequences in this sample encode the identical CDR3. This sequence joins TRBV19 and TRBJ1-5; TRBD1 is a possible D gene (5 bases). This CDR3 is 13 amino acids long. V dropped 5 bases and J dropped 2 bases, with 7 bases sitting between them. CDR1 LNHDA and CDR2 SQIVND come from the germline V gene (reference sequence). As DNA, the CDR3 is TGTGCCAGTAGTGCGGGGGGCAATCAGCCCCAGCATTTT. Translated, it gives CASSAGGNQPQHF.

Worth noting for this clone: Other DNA sequences in this sample translate to the same CDR3. The chain couples TRBV30 to TRBJ1-1; no firm D call. With 3 bases removed from V and 0 bases from J, the gap between germline ends came to 8 bases. In germline, CDR1 is GTSNPN, CDR2 SVGIG (reference sequence). The CDR3 totals 13 residues. In DNA form, the CDR3 reads TGTGCCTGGAGAAAGGCGGTGAACACTGAAGCTTTCTTT. Its translation: CAWRKAVNTEAFF.

Comments on this clone: Different DNA sequences within this sample yield the same CDR3. This sequence joins TRBV6-6 and TRBJ2-1, with D possibly TRBD1 on 5 matching bases. The CDR3 covers 14 residues. V lost 6 bases and J 4 bases, leaving 13 bases between the germline ends. Germline V gives CDR1 MNHNY, CDR2 SVGAGI (reference sequence). The CDR3 nucleotides read TGTGCCAGCAGCCCCTCAGGGTCTTACAATGAGCAGTTCTTC. This encodes CASSPSGSYNEQFF.

V is TRBV6-5 and J is TRBJ2-5; D unclear. CDR1 is MNHEY, CDR2 SVGAGI, per germline. CDR3 size: 14 residues. V gave up 6 bases and J gave up 2 bases, with 13 bases separating them. CDR3 sequence (DNA): TGTGCCAGCAGAAGTCACTTGTATCAAGAGACCCAGTACTTC. Its translation is CASRSHLYQETQYF.

The rearrangement uses TRBV5-1 and TRBJ2-7; TRBD1 might be the D (5 bases). The CDR3 runs 15 residues. CDR1 is SGHRS, CDR2 YFSETQ, per germline. V was shortened by 3 bases and J by 3 bases, with 16 bases between the two germline ends. The CDR3 spells CASSSSQTGNYEQYF. The CDR3 DNA follows: TGCGCCAGCAGCTCCTCACAAACAGGTAACTACGAGCAGTACTTC.

The chain carries TRBV25-1 and TRBJ1-3; TRBD1 matches at 9 bases. After removal of 4 bases from V and 4 bases from J, the junction contained 8 bases not matched to a gene. From germline, CDR1 is MGHDK and CDR2 SYGVNS. The CDR3 spans 16 residues. The CDR3 protein is CASSAPGTGKGNTIYF. The CDR3 DNA is TGTGCCAGCAGTGCTCCAGGGACAGGGAAAGGAAACACCATATATTTT.

This rearrangement joins TRBV5-6 to TRBJ2-6; a weak D match, TRBD1 (6 bases). The CDR3 totals 17 residues. Trimming shortened V by 1 base and J by 0 bases, and 11 bases separated the two germline ends. The germline V gene encodes CDR1 SGHDT and CDR2 YYEEEE. For the CDR3, the DNA is TGTGCCAGCAGCTTGAAGGGGGTAACCTCTGGGGCCAACGTCCTGACTTTC. Translated: CASSLKGVTSGANVLTF.

This chain connects TRBV6-4 to TRBJ1-1; unclear D gene. Trimming took off 5 bases at V and 10 bases at J, with 20 bases between the two ends. In germline, CDR1 is MRHNA, CDR2 SNTAGT. This CDR3 is 14 amino acids long. CDR3 sequence (DNA): TGTGCCAGCAGTCCTTCCCCCGACGGGATGCGAGCTTTCTTT. Translation gives CASSPSPDGMRAFF.

This sequence joins TRBV5-1 and TRBJ1-1; weak D call: TRBD1 (6 bases). The ends were cut back, 5 bases at V and 1 base at J, with 18 bases in the middle. The CDR3 sequence is 16 residues long. Germline CDR1 is SGHRS and CDR2 is YFSETQ. CDR3 sequence: CASSQQGFSKNTEAFF. The CDR3 nucleotides read TGCGCCAGCAGTCAACAGGGATTCTCTAAGAACACTGAAGCTTTCTTT.

J is TRBJ2-7 and V is TRBV7-8, with a weak D call TRBD2 (6 bases). V lost 1 base, J lost 6 bases, and 16 bases lay in between. The CDR3 sequence is 15 residues long. CDR1 and CDR2 from the germline V gene are SGHVS and FQNEAQ. The CDR3, as DNA: TGTGCCAGCAGCTTAGGTAGTACGACTAGGGGCGAGCAGTACTTC. It encodes CASSLGSTTRGEQYF.

In this sample, this clone turned up once. The V and J genes are TRBV5-6 and TRBJ2-6, with D possibly being TRBD2 (6 bases). Germline loops: CDR1 SGHDT, CDR2 YYEEEE. The CDR3 loop spans 13 amino acids. V lost 4 bases to trimming and J lost 10 bases, with 12 bases between them. CDR3 coding DNA: TGTGCCAGCAGCGGGGGGAAAGGAAACGTCCTGACTTTC. This codes for CASSGGKGNVLTF.

This chain joins TRBV5-8 and TRBJ1-4; D might be TRBD1 (5 bases). V lost 6 bases to trimming and J lost 7 bases, with 19 bases between them. The CDR3 loop spans 15 amino acids. CDR1 and CDR2 (germline): SGHTS, YDEGEE. CDR3 region: CASNFEGTFGEKLFF. In DNA, the CDR3 is TGTGCCAGCAACTTCGAGGGGACCTTTGGTGAAAAACTGTTTTTT.

This clone appeared a single time. The chain carries TRBV28 and TRBJ2-7; TRBD2 matches 11 bases. In germline, CDR1 is MDHEN, CDR2 SYDVKM. The junction had 8 bases not matched to a gene; V was cut back by 6 bases and J by 7 bases. This CDR3 region has 14 residues. CDR3 in amino acids: CASRDSGGAEEQYF. CDR3 nucleotide sequence: TGTGCCAGCAGAGATAGCGGGGGGGCCGAAGAGCAGTACTTC.

At least ten counts were recorded for this clone. This rearrangement joins TRBV10-3 to TRBJ2-7; either TRBD1 or TRBD2 may fit D (6 bases each). This CDR3 has 16 amino acids. Germline assignment: CDR1 ENHRY and CDR2 SYGVKD. Trimming took 3 bases from V and 0 from J, leaving 15 bases between them. CDR3 region: CAISDVGGSSSYEQYF. Here the CDR3 DNA reads TGTGCCATCAGTGATGTAGGGGGGAGTAGCTCCTACGAGCAGTACTTC.

This sequence joins TRBV7-2 and TRBJ2-5; the D gene is possibly TRBD1 (5 bases). The CDR3 is 15 amino acids. Germline loops: CDR1 SGHTA, CDR2 FQGNSA. The V end lost 5 bases, the J end lost 3 bases, and 16 bases lay between the germline ends. The CDR3 reads CASSLREGVKETQYF. The DNA of the CDR3 is TGTGCCAGCAGCCTCAGGGAAGGGGTCAAAGAGACCCAGTACTTC.

The chain is built from TRBV6-6 and TRBJ2-7; D perhaps matches TRBD2 (6 bases). V was pared by 7 bases and J by 6 bases, with 16 bases between. Germline CDR1 is MNHNY and CDR2 is SVGAGI (reference sequence). This CDR3 contains 13 residues. DNA of the CDR3: TGTGCCAGCACCATCGGGGGTGCGGGCGAGCAGTACTTC. Translating it yields CASTIGGAGEQYF.

The chain carries TRBV28 and TRBJ1-6, with 8 bases matching TRBD1. V shed 4 bases and J 7 bases; nucleotides not matched to a gene: 3. This CDR3 comprises 14 residues. Looked up from germline, CDR1 is MDHEN and CDR2 is SYDVKM. Here the CDR3 reads CASSSRQGNSPLHF. As DNA, the CDR3 is TGTGCCAGCAGTTCCAGACAGGGGAATTCACCCCTCCACTTT.

This chain joins TRBV5-1 and TRBJ2-5; D gene ambiguous. The CDR3 totals 15 residues. Trimming shortened V by 0 bases and J by 2 bases, and 11 bases separated the two germline ends. The V gene's germline CDR1 is SGHRS and CDR2 YFSETQ. The CDR3 region is CASSLAVGQQETQYF. CDR3 nucleotide sequence: TGCGCCAGCAGCTTGGCCGTTGGGCAGCAAGAGACCCAGTACTTC. The entire variable domain, with the rest obtained from reference TRBV5-1 and TRBJ2-5, is as follows: KAGVTQTPRYLIKTRGQQVTLSCSPISGHRSVSWYQQTPGQGLQFLFEYFSETQRNKGNFPGRFSGRQFSNSRSEMNVSTLELGDSALYLCASSLAVGQQETQYFGPGTRLLVL.

The chain combines TRBV7-2 with TRBJ2-1, with D unresolved. Per the germline V gene, CDR1 is SGHTA and CDR2 is FQGNSA. The CDR3 sequence is 11 residues long. Trimming pared 5 bases from V and 9 bases from J, leaving 8 bases between. CDR3 sequence: CASSQVLEQFF. In nucleotides, the CDR3 is TGTGCCAGCAGCCAAGTCCTTGAGCAGTTCTTC.

The chain couples TRBV2 to TRBJ2-4; D gene unclear. Germline CDR1 reads SNHLY; CDR2 reads FYNNEI. The CDR3 loop spans 14 amino acids. Trimming pared 1 base from V and 1 base from J, leaving 5 bases between. The CDR3 here is CASSEGFAKNIQYF. For the CDR3, the DNA is TGTGCCAGCAGTGAAGGGTTTGCCAAAAACATTCAGTACTTC.

This clone showed up just a few times. This rearrangement joins TRBV6-6 to TRBJ2-7, with D perhaps matching TRBD1 (6 bases). The CDR3 is 15 amino acids. In germline, CDR1 is MNHNY, CDR2 SVGAGI (reference sequence). V was clipped by 2 bases and J by 3 bases, with 14 bases between them. The CDR3 loop is CASSYMGTPNYEQYF. As DNA, the CDR3 is TGTGCCAGCAGTTACATGGGGACACCCAACTACGAGCAGTACTTC.

Comments on this clone: The sample carries other DNA sequences with the same CDR3. This sequence joins TRBV28 and TRBJ1-3; no definite D call. V was pared by 2 bases and J by 4 bases, with 3 bases between. The CDR3 spans 12 residues. Germline V gene sequence: CDR1 MDHEN, CDR2 SYDVKM. The CDR3 sequence is CASSLKGNTIYF. CDR3 nucleotide sequence: TGTGCCAGCAGTTTAAAGGGAAACACCATATATTTT.